This T cell receptor (beta chain) came from a study of blood T cell repertoires in COVID-19 (dated by TCRdb to about 2020). Looking at the study overall: Collaborator samples came from the United States, Italy and Spain and covered acute and convalescent phases of COVID-19. The material from the prospective study consisted of cDNA or gDNA derived from T cells, B-cell-depleted T cells, or PBMCs. The dataset comprised deeply sampled blood TCRbeta repertoires from subjects exposed to, actively infected with, or recovered from COVID-19. A freely available public database, intended as a resource for researchers studying the immune response to SARS-CoV-2, is where the repertoires were released. The samples were drawn from the first 160 participants of the ongoing ImmuneRACE study and from some 1,300 subjects provided by 6 global collaborators. The sample metadata nearly always contained a de-identified subject ID, COVID-19 status, age in years and sex. Where HLA class I and class II types were available, the types were taken from metadata supplied by the sample provider, not from assay-based typing. Broader findings and caveats from the paper: The amount of clinical and demographic metadata varied by source and participant and was provided uncurated.

The collaborating institutions used their own protocols to collect whole blood in K2EDTA tubes. For TCRbeta analysis, collaborator samples were shipped as frozen whole blood, as isolated PBMCs, or as DNA extracted from either sample type. CDR1 MNHEY and CDR2 SVGAGI are derived from the germline V gene. The CDR3 holds 15 amino acids from the cysteine to the phenylalanine. The only DNA kept is the CDR3, 45 bases in frame from the first base. V and J are trimmed by 8 bases and 3 bases, and the gene matches miss 10 bases of the junction. A note on this clone: Its antigen specificity is not known. Base qualities are not at hand, and no much larger clone is one base apart.

TCRbeta CDR3 regions were amplified from genomic DNA using the immunoSEQ Assay, a bias-controlled multiplex PCR. The original pipeline was this. The number of nucleated cells in each sample was estimated by amplification of reference gene primers within the assay. Sequence reads were collapsed and filtered to measure the absolute abundance of every unique TCRbeta CDR3 rearrangement. For each sample, productive Simpson clonality was calculated as the square root of Simpson's diversity index over productive rearrangements. TCRdb obtained this table from immuneACCESS and retained in-frame rearrangements with V and J assigned. These tables miss some clones; where compared with another copy, unresolved V genes account for less than half of the shortfall, and the remainder is unexplained. Clonal size and the V and J genes are those of that table, whereas D and trimming came from the DNA. For this sample there are some 76,000 clones; over 75% appear just once. The ten most abundant clones make up roughly a tenth of the sample.

Input material: peripheral blood. The receptor was derived from a woman aged 18 to 35 with acute or convalescent COVID-19. The rearrangement joined TRBV6-5 to TRBJ2-7; a stretch of 10 junction bases matches TRBD1. The nucleotides read TGTGCCAGCGGCCCCCGTGGGACAGGGGACTACGAGCAGTACTTC. Translated, it gives CASGPRGTGDYEQYF.